This T cell receptor delta chain derives from a study of gamma-delta T cells after stem cell transplantation. TCRdb re-called the RT-PCR reads through CATT. The table records some 2,100 delta-chain clones, less than 35% of them present only once. Comments on this clone: This likely traces to a read error, being one base from a far larger clone. This specimen includes other DNA sequences encoding the same CDR3.

CDR3 length: 15 amino acids. The ends lost 0 bases at V and 5 bases at J; junction bases unmatched: 8. The germline gives CDR1 GEAIGNYY, CDR2 EKD. This chain joins TRDV2 and TRDJ1; 7 bases are shared with TRDD3. This clonotype was obtained from a human donor. It is not recorded whose cells these are; they may come from a transplant donor. The specimen sequenced was gamma-delta T cells. CDR3 region: CACDTVGLGGDKLIF. The CDR3 nucleotides read TGTGCCTGTGACACCGTTGGCCTTGGGGGAGATAAACTCATCTTT.